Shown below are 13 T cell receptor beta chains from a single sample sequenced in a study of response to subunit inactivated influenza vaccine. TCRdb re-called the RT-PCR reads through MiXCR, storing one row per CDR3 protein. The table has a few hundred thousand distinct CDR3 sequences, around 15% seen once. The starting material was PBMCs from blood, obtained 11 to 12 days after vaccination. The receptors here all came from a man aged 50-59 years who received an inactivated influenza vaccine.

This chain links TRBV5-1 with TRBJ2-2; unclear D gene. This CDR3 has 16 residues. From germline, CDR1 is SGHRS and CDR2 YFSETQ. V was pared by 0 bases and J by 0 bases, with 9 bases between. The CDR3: CASSLARVANTGELFF. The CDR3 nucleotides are TGCGCCAGCAGCTTGGCACGGGTGGCGAACACCGGGGAGCTGTTTTTT.

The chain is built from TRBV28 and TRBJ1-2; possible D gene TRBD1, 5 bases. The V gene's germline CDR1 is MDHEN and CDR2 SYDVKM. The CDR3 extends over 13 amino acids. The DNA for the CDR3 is TGTGCGGCTGGGGCCCAGGGACTATATGGCTACACCTTC. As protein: CAAGAQGLYGYTF.

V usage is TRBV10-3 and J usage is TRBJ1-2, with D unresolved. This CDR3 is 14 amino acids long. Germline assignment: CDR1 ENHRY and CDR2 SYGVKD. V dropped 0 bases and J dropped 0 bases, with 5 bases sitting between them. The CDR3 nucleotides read TGTGCCATCAGTGAGTCTGGTGCTAACTATGGCTACACCTTC. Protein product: CAISESGANYGYTF.

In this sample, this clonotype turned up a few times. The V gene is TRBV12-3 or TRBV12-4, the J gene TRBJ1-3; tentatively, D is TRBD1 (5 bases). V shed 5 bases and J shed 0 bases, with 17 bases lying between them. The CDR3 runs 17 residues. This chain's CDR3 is CASSDTGTGPSGNTIYF. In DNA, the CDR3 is TGTGCCAGCAGTGACACCGGGACCGGGCCCTCTGGAAACACCATATATTTT.

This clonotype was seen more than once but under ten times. The CDR3 DNA reads TGTGCCAGCAAATCCGAGACTAGCGGGAGCTCCTACAATGAGCAGTTCTTC. This sequence encodes CASKSETSGSSYNEQFF. This chain uses TRBV28 with TRBJ2-1; TRBD2 matches 12 bases. J gave up 0 bases and V 7 bases, and 7 bases lay outside the gene matches. The CDR3 extends over 17 amino acids. CDR1 and CDR2 (germline): MDHEN, SYDVKM.

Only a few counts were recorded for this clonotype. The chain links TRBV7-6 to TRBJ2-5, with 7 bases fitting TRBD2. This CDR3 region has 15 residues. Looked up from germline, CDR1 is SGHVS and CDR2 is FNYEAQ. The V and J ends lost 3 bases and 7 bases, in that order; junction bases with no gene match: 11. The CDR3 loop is CASSFTLASWGTQYF. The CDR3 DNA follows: TGTGCCAGCAGCTTCACACTAGCGTCTTGGGGGACCCAGTACTTC.

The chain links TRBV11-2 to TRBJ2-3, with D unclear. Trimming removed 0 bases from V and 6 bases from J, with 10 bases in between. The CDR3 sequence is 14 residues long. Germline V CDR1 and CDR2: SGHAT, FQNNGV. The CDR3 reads CASSLEGRRDTQYF. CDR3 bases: TGTGCCAGCAGCTTAGAAGGGCGGCGGGATACGCAGTATTTT. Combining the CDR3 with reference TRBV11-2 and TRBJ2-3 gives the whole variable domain EAGVAQSPRYKIIEKRQSVAFWCNPISGHATLYWYQQILGQGPKLLIQFQNNGVVDDSQLPKDRFSAERLKGVDSTLKIQPAKLEDSAVYLCASSLEGRRDTQYFGPGTRLTVL.

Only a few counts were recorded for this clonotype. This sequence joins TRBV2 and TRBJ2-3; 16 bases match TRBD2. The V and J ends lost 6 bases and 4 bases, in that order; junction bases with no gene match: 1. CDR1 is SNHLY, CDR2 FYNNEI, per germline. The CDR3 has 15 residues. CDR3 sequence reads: CASRGLAGGPDTQYF. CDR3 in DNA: TGTGCCAGCAGGGGACTAGCGGGGGGGCCAGATACGCAGTATTTT.

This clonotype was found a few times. DNA of the CDR3: TGCAGTGCCCTACAAAGACGGGGAGCCGGGGAGCTGTTTTTT. This encodes CSALQRRGAGELFF. V and J are TRBV20-1 and TRBJ2-2, with D possibly TRBD2 on 5 matching bases. There are 14 residues in the CDR3. CDR1 is DFQATT, CDR2 SNEGSKA, per germline (reference sequence). The V and J ends lost 6 bases and 6 bases respectively, with 17 bases between them.

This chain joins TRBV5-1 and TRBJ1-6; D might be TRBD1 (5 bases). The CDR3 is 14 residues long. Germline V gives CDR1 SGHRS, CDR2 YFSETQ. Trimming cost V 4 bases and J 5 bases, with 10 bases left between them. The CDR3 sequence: CASSLRDDNSPLHF. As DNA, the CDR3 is TGCGCCAGCAGCCTCCGGGACGATAATTCACCCCTCCACTTT. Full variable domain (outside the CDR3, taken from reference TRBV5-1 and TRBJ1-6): KAGVTQTPRYLIKTRGQQVTLSCSPISGHRSVSWYQQTPGQGLQFLFEYFSETQRNKGNFPGRFSGRQFSNSRSEMNVSTLELGDSALYLCASSLRDDNSPLHFGNGTRLTVT.

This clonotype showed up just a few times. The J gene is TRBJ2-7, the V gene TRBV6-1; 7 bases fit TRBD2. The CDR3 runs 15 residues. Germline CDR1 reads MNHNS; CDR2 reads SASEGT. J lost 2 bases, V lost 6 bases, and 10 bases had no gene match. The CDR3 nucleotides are TGTGCCAGCAGGGACCCGGCTAGCGGCCCCTACGAGCAGTACTTC. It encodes CASRDPASGPYEQYF.

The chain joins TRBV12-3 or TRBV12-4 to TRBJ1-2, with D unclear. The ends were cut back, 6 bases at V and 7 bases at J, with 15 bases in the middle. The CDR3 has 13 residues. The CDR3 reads CASSRDMLGGYTF. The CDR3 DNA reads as TGTGCCAGCAGCCGTGACATGCTCGGTGGCTACACCTTC.

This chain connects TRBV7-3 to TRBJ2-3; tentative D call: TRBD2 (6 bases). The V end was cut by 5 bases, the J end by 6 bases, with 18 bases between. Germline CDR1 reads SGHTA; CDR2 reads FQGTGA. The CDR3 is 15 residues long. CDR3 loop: CASSPTRDLSDTQYF. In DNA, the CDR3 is TGTGCCAGCAGCCCCACCCGGGACTTGTCGGATACGCAGTATTTT.